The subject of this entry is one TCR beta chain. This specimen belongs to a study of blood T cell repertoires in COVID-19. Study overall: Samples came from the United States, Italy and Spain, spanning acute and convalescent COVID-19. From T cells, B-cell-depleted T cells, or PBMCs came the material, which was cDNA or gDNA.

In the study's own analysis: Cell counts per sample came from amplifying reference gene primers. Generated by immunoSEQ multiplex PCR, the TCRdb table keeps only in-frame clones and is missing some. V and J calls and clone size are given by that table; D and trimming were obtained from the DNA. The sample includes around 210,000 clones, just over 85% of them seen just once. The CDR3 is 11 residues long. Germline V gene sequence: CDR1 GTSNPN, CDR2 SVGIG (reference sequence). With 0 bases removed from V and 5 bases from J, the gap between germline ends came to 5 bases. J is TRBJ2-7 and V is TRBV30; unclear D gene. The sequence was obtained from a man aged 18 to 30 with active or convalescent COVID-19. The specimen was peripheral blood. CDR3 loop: CAWSVLDEQYF. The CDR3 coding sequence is TGTGCCTGGAGTGTCCTAGACGAGCAGTACTTC.